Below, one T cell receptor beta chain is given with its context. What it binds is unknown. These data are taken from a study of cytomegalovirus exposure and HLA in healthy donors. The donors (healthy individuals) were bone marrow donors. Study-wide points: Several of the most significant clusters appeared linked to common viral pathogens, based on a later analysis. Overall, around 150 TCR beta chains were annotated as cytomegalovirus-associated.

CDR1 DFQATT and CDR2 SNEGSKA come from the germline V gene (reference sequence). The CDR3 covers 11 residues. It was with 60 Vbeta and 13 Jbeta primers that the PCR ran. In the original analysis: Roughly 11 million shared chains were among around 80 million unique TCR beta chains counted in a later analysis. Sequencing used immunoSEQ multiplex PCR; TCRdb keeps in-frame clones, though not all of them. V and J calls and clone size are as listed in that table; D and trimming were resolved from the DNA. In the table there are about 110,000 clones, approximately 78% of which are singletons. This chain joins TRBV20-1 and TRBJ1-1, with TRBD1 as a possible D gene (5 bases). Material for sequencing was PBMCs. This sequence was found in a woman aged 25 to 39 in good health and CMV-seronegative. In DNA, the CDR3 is TGCAGCTCGGGGGGGAACACTGAAGCTTTCTTT. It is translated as CSSGGNTEAFF.